This TCR beta chain was retrieved from a study of tumor and adjacent non-tumor tissue in lung cancer. About this clonotype: An end of the junction differs from the germline gene, which may be a read error.

TCRbeta libraries were built with three rounds of nested PCR, modified from ARM-PCR. TCRdb recomputed calls from the multiplex PCR reads with MiXCR, one row per CDR3 protein. Seen here are around 210,000 distinct CDR3 sequences, about 76% observed once, and the top ten hold 25%. The CDR3 extends over 17 amino acids. CDR1 is LGHNA, CDR2 YSLEER, per germline. This sample's RNA came from whole unsorted tissue. The sample comprised lung tumor tissue. The receptor was derived from a man aged 60 to 75 with non-small cell lung cancer. This sequence joins TRBV4-3 and TRBJ2-4; 9 bases match TRBD2. The DNA for the CDR3 is TGTGCCAGCAGTCCCCGTGCGGGCGGGGGGGCCAAAAACACTCAGTACTTC. Protein: CASSPRAGGGAKNTQYF.